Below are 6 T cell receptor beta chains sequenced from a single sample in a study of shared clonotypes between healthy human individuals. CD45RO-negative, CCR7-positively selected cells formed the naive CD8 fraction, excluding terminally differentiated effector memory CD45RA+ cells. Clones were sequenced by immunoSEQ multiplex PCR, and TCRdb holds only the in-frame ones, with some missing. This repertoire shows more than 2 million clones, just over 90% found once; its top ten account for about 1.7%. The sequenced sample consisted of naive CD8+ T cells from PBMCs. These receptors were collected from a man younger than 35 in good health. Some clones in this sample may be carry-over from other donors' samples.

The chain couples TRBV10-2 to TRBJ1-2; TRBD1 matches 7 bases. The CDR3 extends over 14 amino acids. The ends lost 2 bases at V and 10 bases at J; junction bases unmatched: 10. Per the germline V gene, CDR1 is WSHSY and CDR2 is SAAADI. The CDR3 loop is CASSETGALLDYTF. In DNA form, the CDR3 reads TGCGCCAGCAGTGAGACAGGGGCCCTTTTAGACTACACCTTC.

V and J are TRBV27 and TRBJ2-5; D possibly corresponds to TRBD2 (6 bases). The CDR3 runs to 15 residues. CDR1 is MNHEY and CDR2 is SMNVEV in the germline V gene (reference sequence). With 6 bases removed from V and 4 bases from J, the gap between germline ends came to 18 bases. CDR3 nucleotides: TGTGCCAGCAGACCGGGACTTTGGGGTCGAGAGACCCAGTACTTC. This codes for CASRPGLWGRETQYF.

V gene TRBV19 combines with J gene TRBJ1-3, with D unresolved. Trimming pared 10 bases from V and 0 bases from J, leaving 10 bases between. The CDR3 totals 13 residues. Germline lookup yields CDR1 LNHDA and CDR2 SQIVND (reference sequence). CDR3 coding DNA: TGTGCCACCTTGGAGTTCTCTGGAAACACCATATATTTT. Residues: CATLEFSGNTIYF.

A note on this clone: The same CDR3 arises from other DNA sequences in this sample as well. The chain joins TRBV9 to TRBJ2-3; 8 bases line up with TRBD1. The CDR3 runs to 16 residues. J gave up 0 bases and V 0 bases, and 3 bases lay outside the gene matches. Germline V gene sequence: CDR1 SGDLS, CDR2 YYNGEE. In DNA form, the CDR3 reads TGTGCCAGCAGCGTAGCCGGGACAGGTAGCACAGATACGCAGTATTTT. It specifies CASSVAGTGSTDTQYF. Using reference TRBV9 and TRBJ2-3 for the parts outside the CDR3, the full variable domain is DSGVTQTPKHLITATGQRVTLRCSPRSGDLSVYWYQQSLDQGLQFLIQYYNGEERAKGNILERFSAQQFPDLHSELNLSSLELGDSALYFCASSVAGTGSTDTQYFGPGTRLTVL.

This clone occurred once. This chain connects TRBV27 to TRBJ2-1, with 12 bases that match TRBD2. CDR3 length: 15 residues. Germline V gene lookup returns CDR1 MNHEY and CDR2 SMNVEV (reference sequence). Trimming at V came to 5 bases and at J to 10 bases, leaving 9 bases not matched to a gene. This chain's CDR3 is CASSVLAGGIEEQFF. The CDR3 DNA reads TGTGCCAGCAGTGTACTAGCGGGAGGTATAGAAGAGCAGTTCTTC.

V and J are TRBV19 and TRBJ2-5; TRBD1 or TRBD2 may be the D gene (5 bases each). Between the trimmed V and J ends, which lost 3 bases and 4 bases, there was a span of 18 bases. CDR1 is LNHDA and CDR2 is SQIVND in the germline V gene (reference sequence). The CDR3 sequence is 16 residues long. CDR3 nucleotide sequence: TGTGCCAGTAGTATGCTTGCCGGGGCGTGGGCAGAGACCCAGTACTTC. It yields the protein CASSMLAGAWAETQYF.